A selection of T cell receptor beta chains follows, all from one sample in a study of CD8+CD57+ T cells in acquired aplastic anemia. MiXCR, applied by TCRdb to the reads, yields one record per CDR3 protein. Of 200,000 to 250,000 distinct CDR3 sequences listed, 34% were seen once; the top ten hold around 1.1%. Source material: sorted CD4+, CD8+, or CD8+CD57+ T cells (not recorded which) from PBMCs. These TCRs come from a human donor in good health, serving as a control. Each CDR3 is given with its conserved first and last residue. Each record gives: CDR3 protein, CDR3 DNA, D gene, J gene, clone size, CDR3 length, V gene. A D gene is named only where the DNA matches it firmly. Rows give clone size only sometimes, using once, few, many, or a class for an expanded clone.

CDR3: CASSPEDGGMDTQYF
DNA: TGTGCCAGCAGCCCCGAGGACGGGGGGATGGATACGCAGTATTTT
D: TRBD2
J: TRBJ2-3
size: -
length: 15
V: TRBV11-2

CDR3: CSVWAGRYEQYF
DNA: TGCAGCGTTTGGGCAGGGAGATACGAGCAGTACTTC
D: -
J: TRBJ2-7
size: many
length: 12
V: TRBV29-1

CDR3: CASSRSGGHEQYF
DNA: TGTGCCAGCAGCCGTAGCGGGGGGCACGAGCAGTACTTC
D: TRBD2
J: TRBJ2-7
size: many
length: 13
V: TRBV14

CDR3: CASGTDSGDTEAFF
DNA: TGTGCTAGTGGCACCGACAGCGGGGACACTGAAGCTTTCTTT
D: -
J: TRBJ1-1
size: few
length: 14
V: TRBV12-5

CDR3: CAIRDRSGTIYF
DNA: TGTGCCATCAGGGACAGGTCGGGCACCATATATTTT
D: TRBD1
J: TRBJ1-3
size: many
length: 12
V: TRBV10-3

CDR3: CASSRTGGSGNTF
DNA: TGTGCCAGCAGTCGTACAGGCGGATCTGGAAACACCTTC
D: -
J: TRBJ1-2
size: -
length: 13
V: TRBV2

CDR3: CATRQGWEQYF
DNA: TGTGCCACCCGACAGGGGTGGGAGCAGTACTTC
D: TRBD1
J: TRBJ2-7
size: -
length: 11
V: TRBV10-3

CDR3: CASSAYRDITYEQYF
DNA: TGTGCCAGTAGTGCCTACCGGGACATCACCTACGAGCAGTACTTC
D: -
J: TRBJ2-7
size: many
length: 15
V: TRBV19

CDR3: CASSSGAYCGYTF
DNA: TGCGCCAGCTCTTCGGGGGCTTACTGTGGCTACACCTTC
D: -
J: TRBJ1-2
size: -
length: 13
V: TRBV10-2

CDR3: CSARGEKGVSRYEQYF
DNA: TGCAGTGCTAGAGGCGAAAAAGGAGTCTCGCGCTACGAGCAGTACTTC
D: -
J: TRBJ2-7
size: many
length: 16
V: TRBV20-1

CDR3: CASSLISGLSYNEQFF
DNA: TGTGCCAGCAGCCTTATCAGCGGGCTCTCCTACAATGAGCAGTTCTTC
D: -
J: TRBJ2-1
size: -
length: 16
V: TRBV11-1

CDR3: CASSPRAEKGEQYF
DNA: TGTGCCAGCAGCCCGCGCGCCGAGAAAGGCGAGCAGTACTTC
D: -
J: TRBJ2-7
size: -
length: 14
V: TRBV7-8

CDR3: CASGREVGTDTQYF
DNA: TGTGCCAGCGGCCGGGAAGTAGGCACAGATACGCAGTATTTT
D: -
J: TRBJ2-3
size: -
length: 14
V: TRBV6-1

CDR3: CASLYYSTDTQYF
DNA: TGTGCCAGCTTATACTATAGCACAGATACGCAGTATTTT
D: -
J: TRBJ2-3
size: many
length: 13
V: TRBV2

CDR3: CASSHGEGPGVDQPQHF
DNA: TGCGCCAGCAGCCATGGTGAAGGCCCGGGGGTGGATCAGCCCCAGCATTTT
D: -
J: TRBJ1-5
size: few
length: 17
V: TRBV4-1

CDR3: CASNWLDYPYEQYF
DNA: TGCGCCAGCAATTGGTTGGACTATCCCTACGAGCAGTACTTC
D: -
J: TRBJ2-7
size: few
length: 14
V: TRBV10-2

CDR3: CSARDLVVGGLDTQYF
DNA: TGCAGTGCTAGAGATTTGGTTGTGGGAGGGTTAGATACGCAGTATTTT
D: TRBD2
J: TRBJ2-3
size: many
length: 16
V: TRBV20-1

CDR3: CASSLGGTAQSVTF
DNA: TGTGCCAGCAGCTTAGGTGGCACGGCCCAATCTGTCACATTC
D: -
J: TRBJ2-1
size: many
length: 14
V: TRBV11-3

CDR3: CASSNTGPSGYEQYF
DNA: TGTGCCAGTAGCAATACAGGGCCCTCGGGCTACGAGCAGTACTTC
D: -
J: TRBJ2-7
size: -
length: 15
V: TRBV2

CDR3: CAIKAGGQFNEKLFF
DNA: TGTGCCATCAAAGCCGGGGGACAGTTTAATGAAAAACTGTTTTTT
D: TRBD1
J: TRBJ1-4
size: -
length: 15
V: TRBV10-3

CDR3: CASSILQGGGEQYF
DNA: TGTGCCAGTAGTATTTTACAGGGAGGCGGCGAGCAGTACTTC
D: -
J: TRBJ2-7
size: many
length: 14
V: TRBV19

CDR3: CASSPRASTTREQYF
DNA: TGTGCCAGCAGCCCAAGGGCCAGTACGACGAGGGAGCAGTACTTC
D: -
J: TRBJ2-7
size: many
length: 15
V: TRBV7-9

CDR3: CASSFGTSGSSYEQYF
DNA: TGTGCCAGCAGCTTCGGGACTAGCGGTAGCTCCTACGAGCAGTACTTC
D: TRBD2
J: TRBJ2-7
size: -
length: 16
V: TRBV5-4

CDR3: CASSTDGQGPSSGANVLTF
DNA: TGCGCCAGCAGCACGGACGGACAGGGCCCCTCCTCTGGGGCCAACGTCCTGACTTTC
D: TRBD1
J: TRBJ2-6
size: once
length: 19
V: TRBV5-1

CDR3: CASSATTGGFGYTF
DNA: TGTGCCAGCAGTGCAACTACAGGGGGCTTTGGCTACACCTTC
D: TRBD1
J: TRBJ1-2
size: many
length: 14
V: TRBV7-6

CDR3: CASSEGGQVTYYGYTF
DNA: TGTGCCAGCAGTGAAGGGGGACAGGTGACCTACTATGGCTACACCTTC
D: TRBD1
J: TRBJ1-2
size: many
length: 16
V: TRBV2

CDR3: CSARLAGLRAHEQFF
DNA: TGCAGTGCTAGACTAGCGGGCCTCCGGGCACATGAGCAGTTCTTC
D: TRBD2
J: TRBJ2-1
size: few
length: 15
V: TRBV20-1

CDR3: CASSRGTENYGYTF
DNA: TGTGCCAGCTCACGTGGGACAGAAAACTATGGCTACACCTTC
D: TRBD1
J: TRBJ1-2
size: once
length: 14
V: TRBV18

CDR3: CASSVRDRGVDTQYF
DNA: TGTGCCAGTAGTGTCCGGGACAGGGGCGTAGATACGCAGTATTTT
D: TRBD1
J: TRBJ2-3
size: many
length: 15
V: TRBV19

CDR3: CASRRQRQETQYF
DNA: TGTGCCAGCAGGCGACAGCGCCAAGAGACCCAGTACTTC
D: -
J: TRBJ2-5
size: many
length: 13
V: TRBV2

CDR3: CASSLSRLMEQPISYEQYF
DNA: TGTGCCAGCAGCTTGTCACGTCTTATGGAACAGCCAATTTCCTACGAGCAGTACTTC
D: -
J: TRBJ2-7
size: few
length: 19
V: TRBV5-6

CDR3: CAWSVQGGAQYF
DNA: TGTGCCTGGAGTGTACAGGGAGGGGCCCAGTACTTC
D: -
J: TRBJ2-5
size: -
length: 12
V: TRBV30

CDR3: CASSLLGAGEQYF
DNA: TGTGCCAGCAGTTTATTGGGGGCGGGAGAGCAGTACTTC
D: -
J: TRBJ2-7
size: few
length: 13
V: TRBV12-3/TRBV12-4

CDR3: CASSIEPSGALTQFF
DNA: TGTGCCAGTAGTATAGAGCCTAGCGGGGCCCTCACGCAGTTCTTC
D: TRBD2
J: TRBJ2-1
size: -
length: 15
V: TRBV19

CDR3: CASSSQGADYGYTF
DNA: TGCGCCAGCAGCTCACAGGGGGCGGACTATGGCTACACCTTC
D: TRBD1
J: TRBJ1-2
size: -
length: 14
V: TRBV5-1

CDR3: CSANRGSTETQYF
DNA: TGCAGTGCTAACAGGGGATCGACAGAGACCCAGTACTTC
D: TRBD1
J: TRBJ2-5
size: few
length: 13
V: TRBV20-1

CDR3: CASSRGTGDYEQYF
DNA: TGTGCCAGTAGTAGGGGGACAGGGGACTACGAGCAGTACTTC
D: TRBD1
J: TRBJ2-7
size: many
length: 14
V: TRBV19

CDR3: CAISDGLAGSLGETQYF
DNA: TGTGCCATCAGTGATGGGCTAGCGGGAAGTCTGGGGGAGACCCAGTACTTC
D: TRBD2
J: TRBJ2-5
size: -
length: 17
V: TRBV10-3

CDR3: CASSVETGQPQHF
DNA: TGTGCCAGCAGCGTAGAGACAGGTCAGCCCCAGCATTTT
D: -
J: TRBJ1-5
size: few
length: 13
V: TRBV9

CDR3: CASSSPHWEANEQFF
DNA: TGTGCCAGTAGTTCTCCTCACTGGGAGGCGAATGAGCAGTTCTTC
D: -
J: TRBJ2-1
size: -
length: 15
V: TRBV19

CDR3: CASSGAGTEAFF
DNA: TGTGCCAGCAGTGGGGCAGGAACTGAAGCTTTCTTT
D: -
J: TRBJ1-1
size: many
length: 12
V: TRBV2